This TCR beta chain originates from a study of cytomegalovirus exposure and HLA in healthy donors. The V and J ends lost 7 bases and 0 bases respectively, with 10 bases between them. The CDR3 extends over 14 amino acids. From germline, CDR1 is MDHEN and CDR2 SYDVKM. Primers: 60 Vbeta forward and 13 Jbeta reverse. Clones were read by immunoSEQ multiplex PCR, and TCRdb kept only the in-frame ones, dropping some. The sample lists 85,000 to 120,000 clones, more than 60% occurring once. The genes are TRBV28 and TRBJ1-3; D unresolved. The clonotype comes from a man aged 60-69 years in good health and CMV-seronegative. The sequencing input was PBMCs. CDR3 sequence (DNA): TGTGCCAGCAAGGAGGGTTCCTCTGGAAACACCATATATTTT. Translating it yields CASKEGSSGNTIYF.